This T cell receptor (beta chain) was recorded in a study of post-analysis software for immune sequencing data. Study-level background: Relapsing-remitting, secondary progressive and progressive-relapsing forms of multiple sclerosis all featured among disease courses. Study outcomes and limitations: Elevated frequency relative to controls characterized about 5 TRBV segments in patients, TRBV5-6, TRBV5-1 and TRBV20-1 among them. Samples from one preparation batch, clustered by F measure, grouped strongly together. Significantly lower normalized Chao1 diversity was seen in multiple sclerosis patients than in controls.

The CDR3 runs to 15 residues. Trimming removed 4 bases from V and 1 base from J, with 15 bases in between. CDR1 and CDR2 from the germline V gene are DFQATT and SNEGSKA (reference sequence). Unique molecular identifiers featured in each of the TCR beta cDNA libraries. From approximately 0.95 to 9.8 million T cells, roughly 0.5 million cDNA molecules were obtained. TCRdb analysed the PCR reads with MiXCR anew, one entry per CDR3 protein. The data show 700,000 to 900,000 distinct CDR3 sequences, roughly 46% seen once. This clonotype was picked up a small number of times. Its antigen is unknown. What was sequenced was blood. The TCR sequence derives from a girl between 10 and 17 years old with multiple sclerosis. V is TRBV20-1 and J is TRBJ2-3, with D perhaps assigned TRBD1 or TRBD2 (5 bases each). The CDR3 region has the DNA TGCAGTGCTACTTACGGGACCCAACGCACAGATACGCAGTATTTT. Translated, it gives CSATYGTQRTDTQYF.